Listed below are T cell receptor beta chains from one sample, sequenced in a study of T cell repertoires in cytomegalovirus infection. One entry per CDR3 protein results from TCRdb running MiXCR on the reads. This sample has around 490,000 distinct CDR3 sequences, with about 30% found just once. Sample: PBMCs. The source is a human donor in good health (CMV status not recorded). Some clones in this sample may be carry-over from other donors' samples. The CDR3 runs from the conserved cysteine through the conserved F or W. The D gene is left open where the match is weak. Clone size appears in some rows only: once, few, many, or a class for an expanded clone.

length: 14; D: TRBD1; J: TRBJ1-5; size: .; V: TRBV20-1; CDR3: CSARPGTVDQPQHF; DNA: TGCAGTGCTAGACCGGGGACAGTGGATCAGCCCCAGCATTTT
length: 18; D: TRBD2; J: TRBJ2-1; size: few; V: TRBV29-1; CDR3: CSVEGLAGGPGSYNEQFF; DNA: TGCAGCGTTGAAGGGCTAGCGGGAGGGCCAGGGTCCTACAATGAGCAGTTCTTC
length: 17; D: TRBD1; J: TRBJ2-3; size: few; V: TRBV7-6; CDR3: CASSLAGQDSSGGTQYF; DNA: TGTGCCAGCAGCTTAGCCGGACAGGATTCCTCAGGTGGTACGCAGTATTTT
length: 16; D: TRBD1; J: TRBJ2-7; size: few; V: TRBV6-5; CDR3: CASSYSGQGFYYEQYF; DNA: TGTGCCAGCAGTTACTCGGGACAGGGATTTTACTACGAGCAGTACTTC
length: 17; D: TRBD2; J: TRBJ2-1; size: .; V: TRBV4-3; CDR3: CASSQDSGTRRGNEQFF; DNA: TGCGCCAGCAGCCAAGATAGCGGGACTAGGAGAGGCAATGAGCAGTTCTTC
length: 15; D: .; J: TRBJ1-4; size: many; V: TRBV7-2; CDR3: CASSRNAPPDEKLFF; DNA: TGTGCCAGCAGCCGAAACGCCCCGCCCGATGAAAAACTGTTTTTT
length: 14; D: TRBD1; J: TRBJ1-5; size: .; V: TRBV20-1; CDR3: CSAWTGERNQPQHF; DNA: TGCAGTGCGTGGACAGGGGAGAGAAATCAGCCCCAGCATTTT
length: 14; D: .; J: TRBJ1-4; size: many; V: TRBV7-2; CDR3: CASSEGATNEKLFF; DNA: TGTGCCAGCAGCGAGGGGGCAACTAATGAAAAACTGTTTTTT
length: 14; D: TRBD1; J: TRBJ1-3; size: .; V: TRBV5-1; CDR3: CASSQGESGNTIYF; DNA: TGCGCCAGCAGCCAGGGGGAATCTGGAAACACCATATATTTT
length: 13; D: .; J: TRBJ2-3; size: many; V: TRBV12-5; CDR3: CASGLTGAGTQYF; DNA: TGTGCTAGTGGTTTGACCGGTGCGGGTACGCAGTATTTT
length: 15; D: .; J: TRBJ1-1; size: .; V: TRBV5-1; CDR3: CASSLDLGVQTEAFF; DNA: TGCGCCAGCAGCTTGGACCTAGGGGTACAAACTGAAGCTTTCTTT
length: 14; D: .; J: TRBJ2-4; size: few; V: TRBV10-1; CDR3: CASSEGERKNIQYF; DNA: TGCGCCAGCAGTGAGGGCGAGCGGAAAAACATTCAGTACTTC
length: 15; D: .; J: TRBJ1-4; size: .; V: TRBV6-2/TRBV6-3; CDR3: CASSYRRQINEKLFF; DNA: TGTGCCAGCAGTTACCGGCGTCAGATTAATGAAAAACTGTTTTTT
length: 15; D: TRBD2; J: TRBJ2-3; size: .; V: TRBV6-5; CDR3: CASSYSRGGSDTQYF; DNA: TGTGCCAGCAGTTACTCGAGGGGAGGGTCAGATACGCAGTATTTT
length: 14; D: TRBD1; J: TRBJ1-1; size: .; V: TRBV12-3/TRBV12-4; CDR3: CASREGQGRTEAFF; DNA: TGTGCCAGCAGGGAGGGACAGGGTCGAACTGAAGCTTTCTTT
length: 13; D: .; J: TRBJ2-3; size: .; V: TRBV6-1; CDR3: CASSLGAADTQYF; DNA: TGTGCCAGCAGCCTAGGAGCGGCAGATACGCAGTATTTT
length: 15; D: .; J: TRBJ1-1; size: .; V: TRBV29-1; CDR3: CSVESYGGSLTEAFF; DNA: TGCAGCGTTGAAAGTTACGGGGGGAGCCTCACTGAAGCTTTCTTT
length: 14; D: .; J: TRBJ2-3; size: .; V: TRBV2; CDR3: CASKRVGETDTQYF; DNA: TGTGCCAGCAAGAGAGTGGGGGAGACAGATACGCAGTATTTT
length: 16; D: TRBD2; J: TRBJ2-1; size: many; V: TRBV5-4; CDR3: CASSSGTSGRGDEQFF; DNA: TGTGCCAGCAGCTCCGGGACTAGCGGGAGGGGTGATGAGCAGTTCTTC
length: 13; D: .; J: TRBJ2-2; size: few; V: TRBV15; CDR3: CATSRGITGELFF; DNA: TGTGCCACCAGCAGGGGGATAACAGGGGAGCTGTTTTTT
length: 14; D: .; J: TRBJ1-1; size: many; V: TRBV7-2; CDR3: CASKGRVGATEAFF; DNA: TGTGCCAGTAAGGGGAGGGTGGGGGCCACTGAAGCTTTCTTT
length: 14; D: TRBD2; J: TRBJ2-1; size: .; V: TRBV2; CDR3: CASSDGTSPYEQFF; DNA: TGTGCCAGCAGTGATGGGACTAGCCCTTATGAGCAGTTCTTC
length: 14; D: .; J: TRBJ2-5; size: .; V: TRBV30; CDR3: CAWSASSIGETQYF; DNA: TGTGCCTGGAGTGCCTCTAGCATTGGAGAGACCCAGTACTTC
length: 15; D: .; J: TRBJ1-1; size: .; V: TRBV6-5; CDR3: CTSRTSPLLNTEAFF; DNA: TGTACCAGCAGAACATCCCCCCTTTTGAACACTGAAGCTTTCTTT
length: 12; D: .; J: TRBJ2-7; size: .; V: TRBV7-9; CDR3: CASSFSPAPLYF; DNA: TGTGCCAGCAGCTTTTCACCAGCCCCATTGTACTTC
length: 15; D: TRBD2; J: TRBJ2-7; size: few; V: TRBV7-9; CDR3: CASSPRGTSGYEQYF; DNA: TGTGCCAGCAGCCCACGTGGGACTAGCGGCTACGAGCAGTACTTC
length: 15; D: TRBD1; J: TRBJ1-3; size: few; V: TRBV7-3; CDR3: CASSSHRDRENTIYF; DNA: TGTGCCAGCAGCTCGCACCGGGACAGGGAAAACACCATATATTTT
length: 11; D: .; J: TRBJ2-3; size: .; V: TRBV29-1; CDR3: CSGVRDDTQYF; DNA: TGCAGCGGGGTGAGGGATGATACGCAGTATTTT
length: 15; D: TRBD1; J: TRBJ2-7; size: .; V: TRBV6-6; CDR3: CASSYLRDRGFEQYF; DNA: TGTGCCAGCAGTTACCTCCGGGACAGGGGATTTGAGCAGTACTTC